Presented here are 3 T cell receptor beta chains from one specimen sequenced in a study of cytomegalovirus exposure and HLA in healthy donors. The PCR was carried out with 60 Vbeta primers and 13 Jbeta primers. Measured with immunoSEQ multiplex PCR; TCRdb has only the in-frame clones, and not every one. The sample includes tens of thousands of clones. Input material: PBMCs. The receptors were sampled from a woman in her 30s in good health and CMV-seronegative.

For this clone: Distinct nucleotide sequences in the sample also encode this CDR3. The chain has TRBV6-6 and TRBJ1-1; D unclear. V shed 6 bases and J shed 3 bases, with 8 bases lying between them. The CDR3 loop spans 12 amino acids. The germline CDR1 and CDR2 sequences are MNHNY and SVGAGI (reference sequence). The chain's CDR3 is CASSQAYTEAFF. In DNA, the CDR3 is TGTGCCAGCAGCCAAGCTTACACTGAAGCTTTCTTT.

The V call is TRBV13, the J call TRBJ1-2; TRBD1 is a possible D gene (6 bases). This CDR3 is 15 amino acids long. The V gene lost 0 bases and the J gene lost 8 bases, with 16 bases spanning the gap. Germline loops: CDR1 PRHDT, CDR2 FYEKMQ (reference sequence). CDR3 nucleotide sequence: TGTGCCAGCAGCTTAGGCCGACAGGCTATTCCCGGCTACACCTTC. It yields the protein CASSLGRQAIPGYTF.

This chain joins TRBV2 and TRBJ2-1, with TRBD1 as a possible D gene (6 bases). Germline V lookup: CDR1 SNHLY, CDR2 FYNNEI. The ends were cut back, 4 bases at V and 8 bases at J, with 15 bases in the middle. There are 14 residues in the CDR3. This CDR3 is CASSAPPQGHEQFF. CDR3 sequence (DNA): TGTGCCAGCAGTGCCCCTCCACAGGGCCATGAGCAGTTCTTC. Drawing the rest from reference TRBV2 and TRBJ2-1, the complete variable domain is EPEVTQTPSHQVTQMGQEVILRCVPISNHLYFYWYRQILGQKVEFLVSFYNNEISEKSEIFDDQFSVERPDGSNFTLKIRSTKLEDSAMYFCASSAPPQGHEQFFGPGTRLTVL.